Following are 23 T cell receptor beta chains from one sample sequenced in a study of T cell changes during pregnancy in multiple sclerosis. TCRdb's copy holds only in-frame clones and misses some; the assay was immunoSEQ multiplex PCR. The sample consists of about 41,000 clones, over 70% of them appearing once. The input for sequencing was peripheral blood, taken in the first trimester of pregnancy. These receptors all stem from a female donor in good health, enrolled as a control in a pregnancy study.

The chain carries TRBV7-9 and TRBJ1-4; D is unresolved. V gave up 10 bases and J gave up 8 bases, with 17 bases separating them. Per germline, CDR1 SEHNR and CDR2 FQNEAQ (reference sequence). The CDR3 runs 13 residues. For the CDR3, the DNA is TGTGCCACTCGGCCTCACGGAGACGAAAAACTGTTTTTT. Translation gives CATRPHGDEKLFF.

The chain carries TRBV29-1 and TRBJ1-2; D gene uncertain. CDR3 size: 15 residues. Germline V lookup: CDR1 SQVTM, CDR2 ANQGSEA. V was pared by 2 bases and J by 1 base, with 14 bases between. The CDR3 sequence: CSVERGQDHNYGYTF. For the CDR3, the DNA is TGCAGCGTTGAAAGAGGGCAGGACCATAACTATGGCTACACCTTC.

The rearrangement links TRBV5-4 to TRBJ2-1, with TRBD2 matching 9 bases. Germline lookup yields CDR1 SGHNT and CDR2 YYREEE (reference sequence). This CDR3 comprises 15 residues. Trimming cost V 0 bases and J 8 bases; bases outside gene matches: 6. CDR3 amino acids: CASSLDSGSTHEQFF. For the CDR3, the DNA is TGTGCCAGCAGCTTGGATAGCGGGAGTACCCATGAGCAGTTCTTC. Filled out from reference TRBV5-4 and TRBJ2-1, the complete variable domain reads ETGVTQSPTHLIKTRGQQVTLRCSSQSGHNTVSWYQQALGQGPQFIFQYYREEENGRGNFPPRFSGLQFPNYSSELNVNALELDDSALYLCASSLDSGSTHEQFFGPGTRLTVL.

This clone was observed once. The genes are TRBV7-2 and TRBJ1-5; tentative D call: TRBD1 (5 bases). The germline V gene encodes CDR1 SGHTA and CDR2 FQGNSA. This CDR3 spans 14 amino acids. V was trimmed by 6 bases and J by 5 bases, leaving 14 bases between them. The CDR3 loop reads CASRPDSTHQPQHF. CDR3 coding DNA: TGTGCCAGCAGGCCTGACAGCACCCATCAGCCCCAGCATTTT.

The chain uses TRBV21-1 and TRBJ2-7; the tabulated D call, TRBD1, remains unverified against the DNA. TRBV21-1 is reported as a pseudogene. CDR3 length: 15 residues. The CDR3 DNA reads as TGTGCCAGCAGCAAAGAGGGGGGCAGGGGGAACGAGCAGTACTTC. Amino acids: CASSKEGGRGNEQYF.

V is TRBV9 and J is TRBJ1-3; 10 nucleotides line up with TRBD1. The V and J ends lost 4 bases and 9 bases, in that order; junction bases with no gene match: 16. This CDR3 contains 17 residues. CDR1 is SGDLS and CDR2 is YYNGEE in the germline V gene. CDR3 in DNA: TGTGCCAGCAGCCCTGGAGGGACAGGGGTCGTAGCGGGCACCATATATTTT. Translated: CASSPGGTGVVAGTIYF.

The chain employs TRBV5-1 and TRBJ2-2, with 8 bases fitting TRBD1. The CDR3 is 15 amino acids. The junction had 10 bases not matched to a gene; V was cut back by 5 bases and J by 7 bases. Looked up from germline, CDR1 is SGHRS and CDR2 is YFSETQ. This CDR3 reads CASSQSRGPVGELFF. In DNA, the CDR3 is TGCGCCAGCAGTCAAAGCAGGGGGCCGGTCGGGGAGCTGTTTTTT.

The genes are TRBV7-3 and TRBJ2-3, with 8 nucleotides matching TRBD2. The J segment lost 4 bases and the V segment lost 3 bases, leaving 9 bases of the junction unmatched. This CDR3 is 16 amino acids long. CDR1 and CDR2 from the germline V gene are SGHTA and FQGTGA. CDR3 nucleotide sequence: TGTGCCAGCAGCTTCACCCGTCGGGGGGGCGCAGATACGCAGTATTTT. As protein: CASSFTRRGGADTQYF.

The genes are TRBV7-3 and TRBJ2-3; 10 bases align to TRBD2. The CDR3 sequence is 16 residues long. Germline V CDR1 and CDR2: SGHTA, FQGTGA. The J segment lost 3 bases and the V segment lost 1 base, leaving 4 bases of the junction unmatched. CDR3 bases: TGTGCCAGCAGCTTAAAGGAACTAGCGGGAACAGATACGCAGTATTTT. Translated: CASSLKELAGTDTQYF.

This clone was observed a single time. V usage is TRBV7-2 and J usage is TRBJ1-3; TRBD1 is a possible D gene (6 bases). Looked up from germline, CDR1 is SGHTA and CDR2 is FQGNSA. This CDR3 has 16 amino acids. Deletions cut 1 base from V and 1 base from J, with 11 bases between. CDR3 amino acids: CASSLGTGSSGNTIYF. The DNA for the CDR3 is TGTGCCAGCAGCTTAGGAACAGGGTCTTCTGGAAACACCATATATTTT. Filled out from reference TRBV7-2 and TRBJ1-3, the complete variable domain reads GAGVSQSPSNKVTEKGKDVELRCDPISGHTALYWYRQSLGQGLEFLIYFQGNSAPDKSGLPSDRFSAERTGGSVSTLTIQRTQQEDSAVYLCASSLGTGSSGNTIYFGEGSWLTVV.

The CDR3 here is CASSLGQIYEQYF. For the CDR3, the DNA is TGTGCCAGCAGCTTGGGACAGATTTACGAGCAGTACTTC. This chain links TRBV5-5 with TRBJ2-7; tentative D call: TRBD1 (5 bases). CDR1 SGHKS and CDR2 YYEKEE come from the germline V gene (reference sequence). The CDR3 has 13 amino acids. V was clipped by 0 bases and J by 4 bases, with 8 bases between them.

This rearrangement joins TRBV7-2 to TRBJ2-2; D possibly corresponds to TRBD2 (6 bases). The CDR3 totals 18 residues. V lost 2 bases and J 3 bases, leaving 19 bases between the germline ends. Germline V gene data show CDR1 as SGHTA and CDR2 as FQGNSA. CDR3 region: CASSLFRMRDSYTGELFF. The CDR3 region has the DNA TGTGCCAGCAGCTTATTTAGAATGAGGGACTCCTACACCGGGGAGCTGTTTTTT.

V gene TRBV28 combines with J gene TRBJ2-7; 7 bases are a match to TRBD2. Germline V gene lookup returns CDR1 MDHEN and CDR2 SYDVKM. This CDR3 is 14 amino acids long. The V segment lost 6 bases and the J segment 2 bases; nucleotides outside the gene matches: 7. The CDR3 bases are TGTGCCAGCAGCCTTAGCGGGCCTACCTACGAGCAGTACTTC. Protein product: CASSLSGPTYEQYF.

The chain joins TRBV9 to TRBJ1-3; D unclear. V was cut by 4 bases and J by 0 bases, with 11 bases left in between. Germline values: CDR1 SGDLS, CDR2 YYNGEE. CDR3 length: 15 amino acids. This CDR3 reads CASSSRLSSGNTIYF. CDR3 nucleotides: TGTGCCAGCAGCTCCCGACTGTCCTCTGGAAACACCATATATTTT.

The chain uses TRBV7-8 and TRBJ2-7, with TRBD2 matching 10 bases. The V segment lost 6 bases and the J segment 3 bases; nucleotides outside the gene matches: 8. CDR3 length: 15 amino acids. Germline V gene lookup returns CDR1 SGHVS and CDR2 FQNEAQ. The CDR3 spells CASRRGTSDIYEQYF. DNA for the CDR3: TGTGCCAGCAGAAGAGGGACTAGCGATATCTACGAGCAGTACTTC.

The chain joins TRBV4-3 to TRBJ2-3, with unresolved D. V gave up 0 bases and J gave up 2 bases, with 9 bases separating them. This CDR3 is built from 15 residues. CDR1 is LGHNA, CDR2 YSLEER, per germline. DNA for the CDR3: TGCGCCAGCAGCCAAGATCTAGGCGACACAGATACGCAGTATTTT. It yields the protein CASSQDLGDTDTQYF.

The chain links TRBV7-8 to TRBJ2-7; D perhaps matches TRBD2 (5 bases). Deletions cut 3 bases from V and 3 bases from J, with 9 bases between. The CDR3 runs 13 residues. The germline V gene has CDR1 SGHVS and CDR2 FQNEAQ. CDR3 bases: TGTGCCAGCAGCTTGAACCGGGGCTACGAGCAGTACTTC. Translation: CASSLNRGYEQYF.

Only one count was recorded for this clone. V and J are TRBV6-6 and TRBJ2-1, with a possible D match to TRBD2 (6 bases). The germline V gene encodes CDR1 MNHNY and CDR2 SVGAGI (reference sequence). V was clipped by 10 bases and J by 4 bases, with 11 bases between them. The CDR3 length is 12 residues. In nucleotides, the CDR3 is TGTGCCATCTCCGGGACTTACAATGAGCAGTTCTTC. It specifies CAISGTYNEQFF.

This clone has a handful of counts. The V call is TRBV30, the J call TRBJ1-5, with D possibly matching TRBD1 (6 bases). The V end was cut by 0 bases, the J end by 2 bases, with 11 bases between. Germline V lookup: CDR1 GTSNPN, CDR2 SVGIG (reference sequence). There are 15 residues in the CDR3. CDR3 loop: CAWSVLDSGNQPQHF. CDR3 coding DNA: TGTGCCTGGAGTGTATTGGACAGTGGCAATCAGCCCCAGCATTTT.

The chain carries TRBV28 and TRBJ1-6; 7 bases align to TRBD1. Germline CDR1 and CDR2: MDHEN and SYDVKM. Unmatched junction bases numbered 10, after V lost 7 bases and J lost 13 bases. CDR3 length: 13 residues. The CDR3 DNA sequence: TGTGCCAGCACCGATACGACAGGGTTTCCCCTCCACTTT. Translation: CASTDTTGFPLHF.

V is TRBV25-1 and J is TRBJ1-4; TRBD1 might be the D (5 bases). The CDR3 runs 15 residues. CDR1 and CDR2 from the germline V gene are MGHDK and SYGVNS. V was cut by 6 bases and J by 7 bases, with 18 bases left in between. CDR3: CASSLLAGPSEKLFF. The CDR3, as DNA: TGTGCCAGCAGCCTCCTTGCAGGGCCTAGTGAAAAACTGTTTTTT. Full variable domain (outside the CDR3, taken from reference TRBV25-1 and TRBJ1-4): EADIYQTPRYLVIGTGKKITLECSQTMGHDKMYWYQQDPGMELHLIHYSYGVNSTEKGDLSSESTVSRIRTEHFPLTLESARPSHTSQYLCASSLLAGPSEKLFFGSGTQLSVL.

The V gene is TRBV4-3, the J gene TRBJ1-4; tentative D call: TRBD1 (6 bases). Trimming removed 0 bases from V and 7 bases from J, with 12 bases in between. Per the germline V gene, CDR1 is LGHNA and CDR2 is YSLEER. The CDR3 totals 15 residues. The DNA of the CDR3 is TGCGCCAGCAGCCAAGATGGACAGCGGAGTGAAAAACTGTTTTTT. This gives the protein CASSQDGQRSEKLFF.

This clone was recorded once. V gene TRBV27 combines with J gene TRBJ1-2; a weak D match, TRBD1 (6 bases). V dropped 2 bases and J dropped 6 bases, with 13 bases sitting between them. The CDR3 extends over 14 amino acids. Germline loops: CDR1 MNHEY, CDR2 SMNVEV (reference sequence). CDR3 nucleotides: TGTGCCAGCAGTTTACGCGGGGGCACCGATGGCTACACCTTC. Protein product: CASSLRGGTDGYTF.